The T cell receptor (beta chain) under discussion was sequenced for a study of CD8+CD57+ T cells in acquired aplastic anemia. Study background: DNA from sorted CD4+ and CD8+ cells averaged around 3.5 ug. Study findings and constraints: Patients showed no significant difference from controls in CD8+ Simpson's diversity. Comparison of patients with controls identified around 28 shared CD8+ CDR3 sequences.

CDR3 size: 12 residues. CDR1 is SQVTM and CDR2 is ANQGSEA in the germline V gene. Trimming removed 6 bases from V and 7 bases from J, with 15 bases in between. Genomic DNA was employed as the template in profiling TCR beta VDJ and CDR3. TCRdb itself ran the reads through MiXCR, one entry per CDR3 protein. The data hold some 240,000 distinct CDR3 sequences, with roughly 33% observed a single time. Concerning this clonotype itself: The target antigen is unknown.

This chain joins TRBV29-1 and TRBJ1-2; perhaps TRBD1 as D (6 bases). The sample was sorted CD4+, CD8+, or CD8+CD57+ T cells (not recorded which) from PBMCs. The source is a human donor in good health, serving as a control. The CDR3 protein is CSVRTAFFGYTF. The CDR3 DNA sequence: TGCAGCGTCCGGACAGCCTTCTTTGGCTACACCTTC.